The 10 T cell receptor beta chains presented below share a single source sample, sequenced in a study of identical twins. TCRdb itself ran the 5' RACE reads through MiXCR, one entry per CDR3 protein. The sample shows 1.5 million to 2 million distinct CDR3 sequences, 25% to 35% of them seen only once. Sequences were obtained from cord blood. These TCRs come from a newborn girl in good health.

The rearrangement joins TRBV28 to TRBJ2-7; no clear D. The CDR3 loop spans 11 amino acids. Germline assignment: CDR1 MDHEN and CDR2 SYDVKM. The germline V and J ends were trimmed by 10 bases and 0 bases, with 7 bases remaining between them. Here the CDR3 DNA reads TGTGCCAAGGACCACTCCTACGAGCAGTACTTC. Its protein product is CAKDHSYEQYF.

The V gene is TRBV3-1, the J gene TRBJ2-5; 7 bases are shared with TRBD2. The CDR3 is made up of 16 amino acids. The J segment lost 1 base and the V segment lost 1 base, leaving 6 bases of the junction unmatched. CDR1 is LGHDT and CDR2 is YNNKEL in the germline V gene (reference sequence). The CDR3 sequence is CASSQGEAGFQETQYF. The CDR3 DNA follows: TGTGCCAGCAGCCAAGGGGAAGCGGGGTTCCAAGAGACCCAGTACTTC.

The chain has TRBV20-1 and TRBJ2-3; a weak D match, TRBD1 (5 bases). Trimming cost V 6 bases and J 0 bases, with 22 bases left between them. Per the germline V gene, CDR1 is DFQATT and CDR2 is SNEGSKA (reference sequence). The CDR3 is 17 amino acids. The CDR3 DNA sequence: TGCAGTGCCATAAACTGGATTGGGGCCCCTAGCACAGATACGCAGTATTTT. Its protein product is CSAINWIGAPSTDTQYF.

This clonotype was recorded a few times. The chain couples TRBV11-2 to TRBJ2-1; 7 bases map to TRBD2. V gave up 3 bases and J gave up 7 bases; unmatched junction bases: 9. There are 15 residues in the CDR3. CDR1 and CDR2 (germline): SGHAT, FQNNGV. CDR3 in DNA: TGTGCCAGCAGCTTCTTTTTCGGGAGGCATAATGAGCAGTTCTTC. Protein sequence: CASSFFFGRHNEQFF.

This clonotype was observed at least ten times. The chain recombines TRBV28 with TRBJ2-3; perhaps TRBD2 as D (6 bases). The CDR3 runs to 14 residues. The ends were cut back, 8 bases at V and 2 bases at J, with 14 bases in the middle. Germline V gene data show CDR1 as MDHEN and CDR2 as SYDVKM. CDR3 protein: CASERDLHTDTQYF. The CDR3 DNA follows: TGTGCCAGCGAACGGGACTTGCACACAGATACGCAGTATTTT.

The CDR3 loop is CSAPDPSGLSYNEQFF. CDR3 in DNA: TGCAGTGCTCCAGATCCTAGCGGGCTCTCCTACAATGAGCAGTTCTTC. The genes are TRBV20-1 and TRBJ2-1; 8 nucleotides match TRBD2. Trimming cost V 5 bases and J 0 bases; bases outside gene matches: 9. Per the germline V gene, CDR1 is DFQATT and CDR2 is SNEGSKA (reference sequence). The CDR3 loop spans 16 amino acids.

J is TRBJ2-3 and V is TRBV6-1; D uncertain. Looked up from germline, CDR1 is MNHNS and CDR2 is SASEGT. CDR3 length equals 13 residues. Trimming cost V 3 bases and J 0 bases, with 4 bases left between them. This CDR3 is CASSDASTDTQYF. DNA for the CDR3: TGTGCCAGCAGTGACGCTAGCACAGATACGCAGTATTTT.

The chain combines TRBV19 with TRBJ1-2; possible D gene TRBD1, 6 bases. The germline V gene encodes CDR1 LNHDA and CDR2 SQIVND (reference sequence). The V and J ends lost 3 bases and 0 bases respectively, with 8 bases between them. The length of the CDR3 is 14 residues. CDR3: CASSMGTSNYGYTF. The CDR3 DNA reads as TGTGCCAGTAGTATGGGGACATCTAACTATGGCTACACCTTC.

In this sample, this clonotype turned up a few times. The V call is TRBV12-5, the J call TRBJ1-5, with D unresolved. Germline V CDR1 and CDR2: LGHNT, FRNRAP. The germline V and J ends were trimmed by 5 bases and 1 base, with 9 bases remaining between them. CDR3 length: 14 amino acids. CDR3 coding DNA: TGTGCTAGTGGTCCCCCGCAGAGCAATCAGCCCCAGCATTTT. Its protein is CASGPPQSNQPQHF.

The CDR3 here is CASSFRGQGAFIDEKLFF. The CDR3, as DNA: TGTGCCAGCAGTTTTCGAGGGCAGGGGGCCTTCATAGATGAAAAACTGTTTTTT. This chain uses TRBV27 with TRBJ1-4; 8 nucleotides line up with TRBD1. The CDR3 loop spans 18 amino acids. Unmatched junction bases numbered 15, after V lost 3 bases and J lost 6 bases. Per the germline V gene, CDR1 is MNHEY and CDR2 is SMNVEV (reference sequence). Together with reference TRBV27 and TRBJ1-4, the CDR3 gives the full variable domain: EAQVTQNPRYLITVTGKKLTVTCSQNMNHEYMSWYRQDPGLGLRQIYYSMNVEVTDKGDVPEGYKVSRKEKRNFPLILESPSPNQTSLYFCASSFRGQGAFIDEKLFFGSGTQLSVL.